This is a list of T cell receptor beta chains from one sample in a study of blood T cell dynamics during melanoma immunotherapy. Profiling relied on immunoSEQ multiplex PCR, and the TCRdb table lists in-frame clones only, not all of them. This table holds some 4,900 clones, 88% found once. The source material was blood, sampled from a patient treated with checkpoint blockade. These receptors were obtained from a human donor with melanoma. Both conserved end residues are part of each CDR3. The D gene is left open where the match is weak. Not every row has a clone size; where given, it reads once, few, many or a size class.

v_gene,j_gene,d_gene,abundance,CDR3nt,CDR3aa
TRBV30,TRBJ1-4,.,.,TGTGCCTGGAGTGTAGGGGGGGGTGAAAAACTGTTTTTT,CAWSVGGGEKLFF
TRBV15,TRBJ1-6,TRBD1,.,TGTGCCACCAGCAGAGATCACAGGGGGAATTCACCCCTCCACTTT,CATSRDHRGNSPLHF
TRBV6-5,TRBJ2-1,TRBD1,.,TGTGCCAGCAGTCCACGACAGGGGGACTACAATGAGCAGTTCTTC,CASSPRQGDYNEQFF
TRBV2,TRBJ2-2,.,.,TGTGCCAGCAGTGAAATGCAGGGGTCCGGGGAGCTGTTTTTT,CASSEMQGSGELFF
TRBV7-2,TRBJ1-2,TRBD1,.,TGTGCCAGCAGGTTAGGGAGTCCCGGGACAGGTCCCATCCCCTATGGCTACACCTTC,CASRLGSPGTGPIPYGYTF
TRBV18,TRBJ2-3,TRBD1,once,TGTGCCAGCTCACCCGGGACAGGCGATAATACGCAGTATTTT,CASSPGTGDNTQYF
TRBV5-4,TRBJ2-7,.,.,TGTGCCAGCAGCTTGGGACAGAGAACCTACGAGCAGTACTTC,CASSLGQRTYEQYF
TRBV5-1,TRBJ2-1,TRBD2,.,TGCGCCAGCAGCTGGACTAGCGTCTCCTACAATGAGCAGTTCTTC,CASSWTSVSYNEQFF
TRBV6-6,TRBJ2-2,TRBD1,.,TGTGCCAGCGCACTAGGACAGGGGACCGGGGAGCTGTTTTTT,CASALGQGTGELFF
TRBV5-1,TRBJ2-7,.,.,TGCGCCAGCAGTTTGCCCTCCTACGAGCAGTACTTC,CASSLPSYEQYF
TRBV29-1,TRBJ2-7,.,few,TGCAGCGTAAAAACCGGGACGGAGGCCGAGCAGTACTTC,CSVKTGTEAEQYF
TRBV19,TRBJ2-3,.,.,TGTGCCAGTACCCCGGACTACCGCACAGATACGCAGTATTTT,CASTPDYRTDTQYF
TRBV9,TRBJ2-1,TRBD2,.,TGTGCCAGCAGCCCCCGATTAGCGGGGCCCTCCTACAATGAGCAGTTCTTC,CASSPRLAGPSYNEQFF
TRBV4-2,TRBJ2-2,.,.,TGTGCCAGCAGCCAGCGGACAGCCATTAACACCGGGGAGCTGTTTTTT,CASSQRTAINTGELFF
TRBV6-6,TRBJ1-2,.,.,TGTGCCAGCAGTTACAGGGAGAGAAGGGATGGCTACACCTTC,CASSYRERRDGYTF
TRBV7-9,TRBJ2-5,TRBD2,.,TGTGCCAGCAGCCGCGGTAGCGGGTACCAAGAGACCCAGTACTTC,CASSRGSGYQETQYF
TRBV7-1,TRBJ2-1,.,.,TGTGCCAGCAGCTCCTCGGTGACTGCGCCGTACAATGAGCAGTTCTTC,CASSSSVTAPYNEQFF
TRBV7-9,TRBJ1-3,.,.,TGTGCCAGCAGCTCGGCGGAGCCTGGAAACACCATATATTTT,CASSSAEPGNTIYF
TRBV4-2,TRBJ2-3,TRBD1,.,TGTGCCAGCAGCCAAGCTTCCGGGACAGGGCAGTATTTT,CASSQASGTGQYF
TRBV6-5,TRBJ2-1,.,.,TGTGCCAGCAGTTACGCAAGGGCCTACAATGAGCAGTTCTTC,CASSYARAYNEQFF
TRBV6-5,TRBJ2-7,.,.,TGTGCCAGCAGTGAACTTAGGCTCGAGCAGTACTTC,CASSELRLEQYF
TRBV6-5,TRBJ2-7,.,.,TGTGCCAGCAGTTACTCTTCAGACTCCTACGAGCAGTACTTC,CASSYSSDSYEQYF
TRBV11-3,TRBJ1-2,.,.,TGTGCCAGCAGCCCAGAAGCTAACTATGGCTACACCTTC,CASSPEANYGYTF
TRBV4-2,TRBJ1-4,.,.,TGTGCCAGCAGCCAAGCGATGGGCGGAGGTGAAAAACTGTTTTTT,CASSQAMGGGEKLFF
TRBV5-6,TRBJ2-3,TRBD2,once,TGTGCCAGCAGCTTCCGGACTAGCCGGGGAACAGATACGCAGTATTTT,CASSFRTSRGTDTQYF
TRBV7-2,TRBJ2-1,.,.,TGTGCCAGCAGCTTAGTGGGTGTAGGTGGGAGGGGGCCCTACAATGAGCAGTTCTTC,CASSLVGVGGRGPYNEQFF
TRBV12-2,TRBJ2-1,.,.,TGTGCAAGTCGCGCGGACAGATTCAATGAGCAGTTCTTC,CASRADRFNEQFF
TRBV5-1,TRBJ1-1,.,.,TGCGCCAGCAGCTTGGGGTTAGGGGTGAACACTGAAGCTTTCTTT,CASSLGLGVNTEAFF
TRBV15,TRBJ1-4,.,.,TGTGCCACCAGCAGCAAACAGGGCGAGGAAAATGAAAAACTGTTTTTT,CATSSKQGEENEKLFF
TRBV30,TRBJ2-1,.,.,TGTGCCTGGAGTGTAGGGGGTAGCGGGTTCTACAATGAGCAGTTCTTC,CAWSVGGSGFYNEQFF
TRBV18,TRBJ1-4,.,.,TGTGCCAGCTCACCTAACTCACCCTCGGGAGCAAATGAAAAACTGTTTTTT,CASSPNSPSGANEKLFF
TRBV19,TRBJ2-3,TRBD2,once,TGTGCCAGTAGTATCGGCGGGAGCCGCTATTTT,CASSIGGSRYF
TRBV7-2,TRBJ2-7,TRBD1,.,TGTGCCAGCAGCTTTTCACAGGGGGGCACCTACGAGCAGTACTTC,CASSFSQGGTYEQYF
TRBV5-1,TRBJ1-2,.,.,TGCGCCAGCAGTCCCGGTCAGGAGCGATATGGCTACACCTTC,CASSPGQERYGYTF
TRBV6-8,TRBJ2-7,.,.,TGTGCCAGCAGGGTATGGGGAGTCGGCTCCTACGAGCAGTACTTC,CASRVWGVGSYEQYF
TRBV5-8,TRBJ1-1,.,.,TGTGCCAGCAGCTTTAGAGGGACCACTGAAGCTTTCTTT,CASSFRGTTEAFF
TRBV28,TRBJ1-5,TRBD1,.,TGTGCCAGCATACAGGGGGGAGGCAATCAGCCCCAGCATTTT,CASIQGGGNQPQHF